A selection of T cell receptor beta chains follows, all from one sample in a study of blood T cell repertoires in COVID-19. Produced via immunoSEQ multiplex PCR; TCRdb's table is partial and in-frame only. The table includes 250,000 or so clones, 88% detected once. The sequenced sample consisted of peripheral blood. The source of these receptors is an older man with acute or convalescent COVID-19. CDR3s include the opening cysteine and the closing phenylalanine or tryptophan. The order of the fields is V gene, clone size, D gene, J gene, CDR3 protein. D genes are given only for firm matches. Clone size is given for some rows only: seen once, a few or many times, or a class if the clone is expanded.

>TRBV3-1/TRBV3-2|.|TRBD1|TRBJ2-2
CASSQNRGETGELFF
>TRBV19|.|TRBD2|TRBJ2-7
CASRTSGSYEQYF
>TRBV6-1|.|.|TRBJ1-5
CASSEYNNQPQHF
>TRBV7-8|few|.|TRBJ1-1
CASSLGRGSEAFF
>TRBV7-9|.|.|TRBJ1-1
CASKGQGPRTNMNTEAFF
>TRBV2|.|TRBD1|TRBJ1-6
CAGRGTGQQNSPLHF
>TRBV10-3|once|TRBD2|TRBJ2-3
CAISSREGLNTQYF
>TRBV11-2|.|TRBD2|TRBJ2-5
CASSLNSGGQETQYF
>TRBV18|.|.|TRBJ1-5
CASSSDQPQHF
>TRBV6-6|.|.|TRBJ1-4
CASSSTTREEKLFF
>TRBV28|.|.|TRBJ2-3
CASSRGRSGRTDTQYF
>TRBV2|.|.|TRBJ1-6
CASSLRSPQDSPLHF
>TRBV19|once|.|TRBJ2-2
CASSNTGFGGELFF
>TRBV19|.|TRBD2|TRBJ2-1
CASSTPSGGPNEQFF
>TRBV6-5|.|TRBD1|TRBJ1-5
CASSDRALQPQHF
>TRBV7-2|.|.|TRBJ2-2
CASSLGGRRGPNTGELFF
>TRBV27|.|TRBD2|TRBJ2-1
CASSLSASGRYEQFF
>TRBV7-2|.|.|TRBJ2-7
CASSPPGSYEQYF
>TRBV18|.|.|TRBJ1-1
CASSPRQFLNTEAFF
>TRBV5-6|.|.|TRBJ2-1
CASSLTARNEQFF
>TRBV29-1|.|TRBD2|TRBJ2-2
CSVAGLASTGELFF
>TRBV9|.|.|TRBJ1-1
CASSVDNDMNTEAFF
>TRBV6-5|.|TRBD1|TRBJ1-2
CASSLTGAYGYTF
>TRBV6-1|.|TRBD1|TRBJ2-3
CASSEGTGTVTDTQYF
>TRBV11-1|.|TRBD1|TRBJ1-1
CASRRTGAGEAFF
>TRBV3-1/TRBV3-2|.|.|TRBJ2-2
CASSQDPGADTGELFF
>TRBV4-2|.|.|TRBJ2-1
CASSRALGAPNEQFF
>TRBV5-4|.|.|TRBJ1-5
CASSLDSNQPQHF
>TRBV19|.|TRBD1|TRBJ1-1
CASSILTGQNTEAFF
>TRBV7-6|.|.|TRBJ2-3
CASSPHQGSQYF
>TRBV15|.|.|TRBJ2-7
CATSRGPGEQYF
>TRBV6-5|.|.|TRBJ2-5
CASSPTGGLRKTQYF
>TRBV11-1|.|TRBD2|TRBJ2-1
CASSYTTSGRSEQFF
>TRBV3-1/TRBV3-2|once|.|TRBJ2-7
CASSACRGLSYEQYF
>TRBV7-2|.|TRBD1|TRBJ1-6
CASSDGQGYSPLHF
>TRBV7-2|.|TRBD1|TRBJ2-3
CASSLETGIDTQYF
>TRBV7-9|.|.|TRBJ1-3
CASSLDSHVSGNTIYF
>TRBV5-4|.|.|TRBJ1-4
CASSSRGGAEGEKLFF
>TRBV7-9|.|TRBD1|TRBJ2-5
CASSVTGGETQYF
>TRBV7-9|.|.|TRBJ2-3
CASSLKRTGTDTQYF
>TRBV2|.|.|TRBJ1-1
CASSYTEAFF
>TRBV19|.|.|TRBJ2-1
CASSKPSAHNEQFF
>TRBV5-1|.|.|TRBJ1-4
CASSLAPGGDEKLFF
>TRBV7-6|.|TRBD1|TRBJ2-5
CASSFQPQDRVVGETQYF
>TRBV28|.|.|TRBJ1-2
CASTPNGNYGYTF
>TRBV4-2|.|TRBD1|TRBJ2-7
CASSRTGESYEQYF
>TRBV2|.|.|TRBJ1-4
CASSEGGGREKLFF
>TRBV18|.|TRBD1|TRBJ1-3
CASSPNSQGASRTIYF
>TRBV19|.|TRBD1|TRBJ1-2
CASSGQVGLGGYTF